Each of the 21 T cell receptor beta chains below was sequenced from the same sample in a study of T cell changes during pregnancy in multiple sclerosis. Produced via immunoSEQ multiplex PCR; TCRdb's table is partial and in-frame only. The repertoire has 85,000 to 100,000 clones, roughly 92% of them found once; the top ten carry more than 2%. The specimen comprised peripheral blood, sampled after pregnancy. These receptors were collected from a female donor with multiple sclerosis, enrolled in a pregnancy study.

The rearrangement links TRBV30 to TRBJ1-5, with D possibly matching TRBD1 (6 bases). This CDR3 has 16 amino acids. The V end was cut by 0 bases, the J end by 2 bases, with 14 bases between. Germline CDR1 GTSNPN, CDR2 SVGIG (reference sequence). The CDR3: CAWSVTPSGGNQPQHF. DNA of the CDR3: TGTGCCTGGAGTGTAACCCCCTCAGGGGGCAATCAGCCCCAGCATTTT.

The chain links TRBV27 to TRBJ2-7; D is possibly TRBD1 (6 bases). The germline V and J ends were trimmed by 6 bases and 1 base, with 13 bases remaining between them. The CDR3 sequence is 14 residues long. Germline V gene lookup returns CDR1 MNHEY and CDR2 SMNVEV (reference sequence). The CDR3 spells CASSPTGLSYEQYF. CDR3 sequence (DNA): TGTGCCAGCAGCCCCACAGGGCTTTCCTACGAGCAGTACTTC.

J is TRBJ1-2 and V is TRBV6-5; D is unclear. The germline gives CDR1 MNHEY, CDR2 SVGAGI. Trimming took off 0 bases at V and 4 bases at J, with 15 bases between the two ends. The CDR3 has 16 amino acids. For the CDR3, the DNA is TGTGCCAGCAGTTACTCAATTCCAGACGCGGGCTATGGCTACACCTTC. Its protein product is CASSYSIPDAGYGYTF.

The J gene is TRBJ2-1, the V gene TRBV27; D is perhaps TRBD2 (5 bases). The length of the CDR3 is 16 residues. Germline CDR1 and CDR2: MNHEY and SMNVEV (reference sequence). V was trimmed by 5 bases and J by 3 bases, leaving 17 bases between them. In DNA, the CDR3 is TGTGCCAGCAGTGGCTTAGGACTGGAGAACTACAATGAGCAGTTCTTC. This sequence encodes CASSGLGLENYNEQFF.

J is TRBJ1-5 and V is TRBV15, with D possibly being TRBD1 (6 bases). Between the trimmed V and J ends, which lost 0 bases and 3 bases, there was a span of 9 bases. Germline V CDR1 and CDR2: LNHNV, YYDKDF (reference sequence). The CDR3 is 15 residues long. The CDR3 DNA follows: TGTGCCACCAGCAGAGACAGGGGCCTCAATCAGCCCCAGCATTTT. Protein: CATSRDRGLNQPQHF.

The chain carries TRBV6-5 and TRBJ1-1; D possibly corresponds to TRBD1 (6 bases). There are 14 residues in the CDR3. The V gene lost 6 bases and the J gene lost 3 bases, with 14 bases spanning the gap. The V gene's germline CDR1 is MNHEY and CDR2 SVGAGI. CDR3 nucleotide sequence: TGTGCCAGCAGCTTACCGGGACAACACACTGAAGCTTTCTTT. It encodes CASSLPGQHTEAFF.

The CDR3 is CATKPPDSPNQPQHF. As DNA, the CDR3 is TGTGCCACTAAACCCCCAGACAGTCCCAATCAGCCCCAGCATTTT. The gene calls are TRBV19 and TRBJ1-5; D may be TRBD1 (5 bases). Germline CDR1 is LNHDA and CDR2 is SQIVND (reference sequence). Trimming left V 10 bases short and J 3 bases short, with 19 bases between. The length of the CDR3 is 15 residues.

Here the CDR3 reads CASSSASGGAEQYF. CDR3 bases: TGTGCCAGCAGTTCTGCTAGCGGGGGGGCCGAGCAGTACTTC. The rearrangement joins TRBV27 to TRBJ2-7; 12 nucleotides match TRBD2. Germline values: CDR1 MNHEY, CDR2 SMNVEV (reference sequence). The CDR3 spans 14 residues. V lost 4 bases, J lost 6 bases, and 4 bases stayed unmatched.

The V and J genes are TRBV15 and TRBJ2-2; 8 nucleotides agree with TRBD1. The CDR3 extends over 15 amino acids. The V gene's germline CDR1 is LNHNV and CDR2 YYDKDF (reference sequence). V dropped 6 bases and J dropped 2; count of bases not matched to a gene: 5. CDR3: CATSRDRKNTGELFF. The DNA for the CDR3 is TGTGCCACCAGTCGGGACAGGAAAAACACCGGGGAGCTGTTTTTT.

This sequence joins TRBV6-4 and TRBJ2-1; D perhaps matches TRBD2 (6 bases). Germline-derived CDR1 and CDR2 are MRHNA and SNTAGT. This CDR3 spans 13 amino acids. Trimming removed 6 bases from V and 9 bases from J, with 15 bases in between. The CDR3 DNA sequence: TGTGCCAGCAGCCTACTAGCTCTCGGTGAGCAGTTCTTC. Amino acids: CASSLLALGEQFF.

The V gene is TRBV5-1, the J gene TRBJ2-3; D possibly corresponds to TRBD1 (7 bases). The CDR3 runs 16 residues. CDR1 and CDR2 (germline): SGHRS, YFSETQ. The V and J ends lost 0 bases and 3 bases respectively, with 14 bases between them. The CDR3 nucleotides are TGCGCCAGCAGCTTGGGAACAGGGGACTCGACAGATACGCAGTATTTT. Protein product: CASSLGTGDSTDTQYF.

The genes are TRBV11-2 and TRBJ2-7, with TRBD2 matching 10 bases. CDR3 length equals 16 residues. From germline, CDR1 is SGHAT and CDR2 FQNNGV. The V gene end was trimmed by 1 base and the J gene end by 0 bases; junction bases not matched to a gene: 3. CDR3 loop: CASSLVGTSVSYEQYF. In DNA, the CDR3 is TGTGCCAGCAGCTTAGTAGGGACTAGCGTCTCCTACGAGCAGTACTTC.

The rearrangement joins TRBV6-1 to TRBJ1-2, with 8 positions matching TRBD1. The V gene end was trimmed by 6 bases and the J gene end by 3 bases; junction bases not matched to a gene: 9. This CDR3 has 15 residues. Looked up from germline, CDR1 is MNHNS and CDR2 is SASEGT. This chain's CDR3 is CASRLQGASDYGYTF. For the CDR3, the DNA is TGTGCCAGCAGGCTTCAGGGGGCTTCCGACTATGGCTACACCTTC.

The chain couples TRBV27 to TRBJ2-1; D unresolved. Deletions cut 0 bases from V and 6 bases from J, with 6 bases between. Germline CDR1 is MNHEY and CDR2 is SMNVEV (reference sequence). The CDR3 is made up of 13 amino acids. CDR3 sequence (DNA): TGTGCCAGCAGTTTATCACAGACCAATGAGCAGTTCTTC. Encoded protein: CASSLSQTNEQFF.

CDR3 residues: CASSSRGGSMSEQFF. The CDR3 nucleotides are TGTGCCAGCAGTTCGCGGGGGGGCAGTATGAGTGAGCAGTTCTTC. V usage is TRBV6-6 and J usage is TRBJ2-1; 9 bases agree with TRBD2. The CDR3 has 15 residues. Looked up from germline, CDR1 is MNHNY and CDR2 is SVGAGI (reference sequence). Losses at the gene ends were 4 bases for V and 9 bases for J; bases not matched to a gene: 10.

The chain recombines TRBV9 with TRBJ2-1; TRBD1 matches at 9 bases. J gave up 7 bases and V 4 bases, and 12 bases lay outside the gene matches. Germline V gene data show CDR1 as SGDLS and CDR2 as YYNGEE. CDR3 length: 16 amino acids. This CDR3 is CASSTHRDRVINEQFF. CDR3 sequence (DNA): TGTGCCAGCAGCACCCACCGGGACAGGGTAATTAATGAGCAGTTCTTC.

The chain links TRBV5-4 to TRBJ2-3; 7 nucleotides agree with TRBD2. This CDR3 has 16 residues. Germline assignment: CDR1 SGHNT and CDR2 YYREEE (reference sequence). The trim removed 7 bases at V and 0 bases at J, leaving 11 bases unmatched. This CDR3 is CASARGGALSTDTQYF. The CDR3 bases are TGTGCCAGCGCGAGGGGAGGGGCCCTGAGCACAGATACGCAGTATTTT.

The rearrangement uses TRBV6-1 and TRBJ1-1; a weak D match, TRBD1 (5 bases). The CDR3 is 13 residues long. Germline loops: CDR1 MNHNS, CDR2 SASEGT. Trimming took off 3 bases at V and 3 bases at J, with 8 bases between the two ends. The CDR3 DNA reads TGTGCCAGCAGTGACCCCAGGGACACTGAAGCTTTCTTT. As protein: CASSDPRDTEAFF.

The V gene is TRBV29-1, the J gene TRBJ1-1, with 8 positions matching TRBD1. The CDR3 totals 12 residues. J was trimmed by 11 bases and V by 3 bases; bases with no gene match: 8. Germline CDR1 SQVTM, CDR2 ANQGSEA. This CDR3 reads CSVEADRGSAFF. CDR3 DNA sequence: TGCAGCGTTGAGGCCGACAGGGGCTCCGCTTTCTTT.

The J gene is TRBJ1-2, the V gene TRBV7-2, with D tentatively TRBD1 (5 bases). Germline V gene data show CDR1 as SGHTA and CDR2 as FQGNSA. CDR3 length: 11 residues. V was clipped by 7 bases and J by 8 bases, with 11 bases between them. The CDR3 nucleotides read TGTGCCAGCACCGACAGCTTCGGCTACACCTTC. As protein: CASTDSFGYTF. Using reference TRBV7-2 and TRBJ1-2 for the parts outside the CDR3, the full variable domain is GAGVSQSPSNKVTEKGKDVELRCDPISGHTALYWYRQSLGQGLEFLIYFQGNSAPDKSGLPSDRFSAERTGGSVSTLTIQRTQQEDSAVYLCASTDSFGYTFGSGTRLTVV.

This clone was detected only once. The V gene is TRBV6-1, the J gene TRBJ2-1; 7 bases fit TRBD2. Germline CDR1 MNHNS, CDR2 SASEGT. The CDR3 is made up of 13 amino acids. J lost 5 bases, V lost 6 bases, and 4 bases had no gene match. In nucleotides, the CDR3 is TGTGCCAGCAGGGCTAGCGGCCACAATGAGCAGTTCTTC. This translates into CASRASGHNEQFF.